Listed below are T cell receptor beta chains from one sample, sequenced in a study of CD8+ T cells in alopecia areata. Profiling relied on immunoSEQ multiplex PCR, and the TCRdb table lists in-frame clones only, not all of them. The table has some 240,000 clones, approximately 52% seen once; the top ten hold 0.45%. Specimen: CD4+ T cells sorted from blood, collected at week 0. The receptors stem from a human donor with alopecia areata. Each CDR3 is given with its conserved first and last residue. A D gene is named only where the DNA matches it firmly. Some rows mark clone size as missing; the rest say once, few, many or name a class of expanded clone.

. few TRBJ2-1 TRBV18 TGTGCCAGCTCACCGCTGACAAGCTACAATGAGCAGTTCTTC CASSPLTSYNEQFF
TRBD1 . TRBJ1-1 TRBV5-1 TGCGCCAGCAGCTTAGGGACAGCGAACACTGAAGCTTTCTTT CASSLGTANTEAFF
. . TRBJ2-5 TRBV30 TGTGCCTGGAGTGTAGGAGGGCCGAGTGAGACCCAGTACTTC CAWSVGGPSETQYF
TRBD2 few TRBJ2-3 TRBV7-7 TGTGCTAGTGGGAAAGCGGGAGGACCGAATACGCAGTATTTT CASGKAGGPNTQYF
TRBD1 few TRBJ1-1 TRBV29-1 TGCAGCGTTTTCATCGGTAACAGGGGCAACAACGCTGAAGCTTTCTTT CSVFIGNRGNNAEAFF
. . TRBJ1-1 TRBV2 TGTGCCAGCAGGGCCCCATTGAACACTGAAGCTTTCTTT CASRAPLNTEAFF
. . TRBJ1-5 TRBV6-5 TGTGCCAGCAGTTACTCTAGCAGGGACGGCAATCAGCCCCAGCATTTT CASSYSSRDGNQPQHF
TRBD2 few TRBJ2-1 TRBV5-6 TGTGCCAGCAGCTCATCGACTAGCGGGGGCGAGCAGTTCTTC CASSSSTSGGEQFF
. . TRBJ1-2 TRBV5-6 TGTGCCAGCAGCCTAAACCTCTGGACCGTGGATGGCTACACCTTC CASSLNLWTVDGYTF
TRBD2 . TRBJ2-4 TRBV4-1 TGCGCCAGCAGCCAAGGGACTAGCGGGAGTCGAGTTGCCCAAAACATTCAGTACTTC CASSQGTSGSRVAQNIQYF
. once TRBJ1-1 TRBV7-2 TGTGCCAGCAGGTCTCGGGACTCCCCGGAAGCTTTCTTT CASRSRDSPEAFF
. . TRBJ1-1 TRBV18 TGTGCCAGCGCCGTAGGGAACACTGAAGCTTTCTTT CASAVGNTEAFF
TRBD1 few TRBJ1-2 TRBV29-1 TGCAGCGTAGACGGGACAGGGCGGGGATATGGCTACACCTTC CSVDGTGRGYGYTF
TRBD2 few TRBJ2-3 TRBV2 TGTGCCAGCAGCCTGACTAGCGGGAGCAAAGATACGCAGTATTTT CASSLTSGSKDTQYF
. . TRBJ1-1 TRBV5-1 TGCGCCAGCAGCTTGGATATCCCAGGACAGAGAGAGGCTGAAGCTTTCTTT CASSLDIPGQREAEAFF
TRBD1 . TRBJ1-5 TRBV6-1 TGTGCGGGGGACAGGGGTTCTAGCAATCAGCCCCAGCATTTT CAGDRGSSNQPQHF
TRBD1 . TRBJ2-7 TRBV14 TGTGCCAGCAGGCGTACGGGACAGGGGGCCTACGAGCAGTACTTC CASRRTGQGAYEQYF